The present TCR beta chain was sequenced within a study of T cell changes during pregnancy in multiple sclerosis. Profiling relied on immunoSEQ multiplex PCR, and the TCRdb table lists in-frame clones only, not all of them. The sample includes around 29,000 clones, more than 70% of them seen just once. This CDR3 has 11 amino acids. The V end was cut by 3 bases, the J end by 3 bases, with 2 bases between. The germline V gene has CDR1 WSHSY and CDR2 SAAADI. Sequenced here: CD8+ T cells from peripheral blood mononuclear cells, sampled after pregnancy. This TCR came from a female donor with multiple sclerosis, enrolled in a pregnancy study. This chain uses TRBV10-2 with TRBJ1-1, with unresolved D. CDR3 protein: CASSDYTEAFF. In DNA form, the CDR3 reads TGCGCCAGCAGTGACTACACTGAAGCTTTCTTT.